This record covers a single TCR beta chain. The antigen it binds to is not known. Its CDR3 holds 15 amino acids, cysteine through phenylalanine. The read is trimmed to its CDR3 DNA, 45 bases read in frame from base 1. As encoded in the germline V gene, CDR1 is SGHDN while CDR2 is FVKESK. Ends trimmed: V by 1 base, J by 10 bases; bases unmatched to a gene: 6. This record belongs to a study of cytomegalovirus exposure and HLA in healthy donors (TCRdb year 2017). Turning to the overall study: An earlier analysis of several hundred of the donors reported 250 to 300 Gb of sequence data and 117 million unique TCR beta sequences obtained from around 190 million T cells. HLA typing included class I and class II loci at four-digit resolution. To decide whether each TCR beta V gene segment behaved as functional or pseudogenic, an earlier analysis of several hundred of the donors relied on high-throughput TCR beta sequencing. The study profiled the T cell repertoires of more than 500 subjects by immunosequencing and related them to cytomegalovirus serostatus. On average, around 200,000 unique TCR beta nucleotide sequences were sequenced per donor among a few hundred genotyped donors of the cohort, with roughly 18% of those sequences being non-productive. Typing coverage varied by locus: roughly 620-640 donors for A, B, C, DRB1 and DQB1; more than 500 for DQA1; more than 600 for DPA1; some 470 for DPB1. Donor age, sex, ethnicity and CMV serostatus were collected together with the repertoire data. About five DR-DQ haplotypes were handled as single units for association and clustering, since linkage in the cohort was strong. Genome-wide SNP genotypes for about 65% of the 666 donors were used in a later genetic analysis, which treated that subset as a discovery cohort. In addition to the first cohort of around 670 subjects, a separate validation cohort of 120 different subjects was used. In the later analysis, no new phenotypic data were used to find candidate immune exposures; instead, reliance was placed on TCR beta sequences and their occurrence across donors. To predict cytomegalovirus infection status, the study brought together high-throughput TCR immunosequencing, statistical association of individual TCRs with disease status, and machine learning. A later analysis re-examined previously published TCR beta repertoires from more than 600 donors and added high-resolution HLA genotyping to investigate patterns of TCR occurrence. Of the roughly 400 genotyped donors, less than 85% were placed in the genetic ancestry cluster associated with self-reported Caucasian donors. The study was designed to test whether signatures of past pathogen exposure could be identified by cataloging public T cell receptors. Around 320 gigabases of sequencing data and roughly 90 million unique TCR sequences were included in an early release covering several hundred HLA-typed donors. Every repertoire in the discovery cohort had been generated on one and the same sequencing platform. The research as a whole found: Compared with equally common non-associated chains, HLA-associated TCR beta chains in a later analysis were more clonally expanded and had lower generation probabilities. Only TCR beta chains were sequenced in this cohort, and the absence of alpha or paired-chain data limited detectable features. Some IMGT-functional V segments, including TRBV6-2 and TRBV6-3, could not be distinguished by the 87-base-pair reads and were therefore excluded. In vitro tests confirmed that a few of the cytomegalovirus-associated TCR beta chains recognize cytomegalovirus antigens. In a later analysis, several top co-occurrence clusters were reported to appear linked to parvovirus B19, influenza, CMV and Epstein-Barr virus. A further reported finding was that TCR beta sequences accurately predicted the HLA-A and HLA-B alleles for most subjects in the first cohort. Because HLA typing was missing for some donors at each locus, association tests included only the typed subset. Across donors, most TCR sequences were observed very rarely, whereas some public TCRs were present in many individuals. A later analysis found that most CMV-associated TCR beta chains appeared HLA-restricted, with HLA associations seemingly driven largely by CMV exposure. Compared with the 666-donor mean, donors in an Asian-associated ancestry cluster had fewer N-insertions in productive TCRs, according to a later genetic analysis. Presence/absence analyses assumed roughly uniform sequencing depth across donors, an assumption that may not hold. A group of highly shared sequence variants was considered likely to be a technical artifact of the sequencing pipeline. In both the original and validation cohorts, the classifier was reported to diagnose cytomegalovirus status with high specificity and sensitivity. A later analysis associated about 18,000 TCR beta sequences with specific HLA alleles at a false discovery rate of 0.05. In an earlier analysis of several hundred of the donors, most TCR beta V segments were observed in productive rearrangements about 87% or about 30% of the time, broadly matching IMGT annotations. It was suggested by the authors that the approach could potentially be generalized to other disease states and immunological phenotypes. Assigning TCR associations to individual alleles was difficult when HLA alleles, especially DR and DQ, strongly co-occurred. An association between a missense DCLRE1C variant and V-gene and J-gene trimming of TCR beta chains was found in a later genetic analysis and replicated in an independent cohort. CMV serostatus was the only immune exposure information available for the cohort. The study listed 164 TCR beta chains as associated with cytomegalovirus. Linkage disequilibrium might explain the correlated functional status among segregating V segments, but an unknown experimental factor could not be ruled out. The earlier analysis of approximately 540 of the donors excluded approximately 17 rarely observed V segments, including chromosome 9 orphons, because counts were too low. In a later analysis, the rate of TCR association differed among HLA loci, with DRB1 alleles having the most associated TCRs and HLA-C alleles having the fewest.

The cohort was made up of approximately 700 healthy bone marrow donors. At the time of sampling, every cohort member was nominally healthy, though immune exposures that went unrecorded were likely present. The donor was CMV seronegative and was included in the group of a few hundred seronegative cohort members. Each donor provided a peripheral blood sample, and peripheral blood mononuclear cells were used for TCR beta sequencing. Genomic DNA extraction from the blood cell samples was performed with the Qiagen DNeasy Blood Extraction Kit. The protocol used for the library was the immunoSEQ multiplex PCR assay. For the multiplex PCR, a mixture combining 60 forward primers for TCR Vbeta segments and 13 reverse primers for TCR Jbeta segments was used. Amplification of the CDR3 region of rearranged TCR beta genes was performed with a multiplex PCR assay on genomic DNA. Amplified TCR beta libraries were sequenced as 87-base-pair reads on the Illumina HiSeq System. The study's own analysis went as follows. A later analysis counted some 74 million unique TCR beta chains across the 666 repertoires, and around 12 million of these chains were shared by at least two donors. Raw reads were error-corrected and collapsed into unique sequences with a nearest-neighbor algorithm that merged closely related sequences to remove PCR and sequencing errors. V, D and J gene segments were assigned by aligning CDR3 sequences to IMGT reference sequences. For a sequence to be retained, a match of at least six nucleotides was required to both a V gene segment and a J gene segment. A rearrangement counted as productive if the CDR3 had no stop codons and remained in frame with V and J, and every other rearrangement counted as non-productive. CDR3 was defined according to IMGT convention as the region running from the second conserved V-encoded cysteine to the conserved J-encoded phenylalanine. Sequences without an unambiguous match to a single V gene segment were excluded from the earlier analysis of about 600 of the donors. In an earlier analysis of more than 500 of the donors, a V segment was called functional when productive rearrangements were above 56.7%, and segregating when the standard deviation between donors exceeded 5%. A statistical classification framework was built for diagnosing cytomegalovirus status from the catalog of TCR beta chain sequences. In a later analysis, TCR nucleotide sequences were compared against IMGT/GENE-DB human TR gene sequences so that V and J genes could be assigned. A later analysis assigned CDR3 sequences and most-parsimonious VDJ recombination scenarios with the TCRdist pipeline. In a later analysis, each TCR beta chain was defined by its CDR3 amino acid sequence together with its V-gene family, and reads without a unique V-gene family were excluded. A later analysis removed 592 highly shared, low-generation-probability nucleotide sequences to deal with suspected cross-contamination and a sequencing artifact. In a later analysis, a clonal expansion index for each public chain was calculated from normalized within-repertoire ranks of inferred template counts. In a later analysis, generation probabilities were computed with a VDJ recombination model fitted to out-of-frame rearrangements, and the resulting probabilities were checked against IGoR. Hypergeometric tests were used in a later analysis to score TCR-TCR, TCR-HLA and TCR-CMV co-occurrence, with a repertoire-size bias correction applied to the TCR pairs. To estimate false discovery rates, a later analysis permuted the HLA or CMV assignments 20 times. In a later analysis, co-occurring TCRs were grouped using DBSCAN, with TCRdist sequence similarity added in when clustering inside HLA-allele-positive subsets. Co-occurrence clustering excluded repertoires with fewer than 30,000 or more than 120,000 public chains, plus five with anomalous nucleotide sharing. TCRdb took over this immuneACCESS table, retaining in-frame rearrangements with V and J assigned. Such tables are incomplete; in checked studies, under half of the missing clones stem from an unresolved V gene, and the remainder is unexplained. The V and J calls and clone size were taken over from that table, and D and trimming were inferred from the DNA. The sample's table covers roughly 42,000 clones. 1% to 1.5% of the sample comes from the top ten.

This clonotype originated in a young man in good health and CMV-seronegative. The chain joins TRBV14 to TRBJ2-2, and 10 junctional nucleotides match TRBD2. The material sequenced was PBMCs. The CDR3: CASSQVFGLAEELFF. The DNA sequence reads TGTGCCAGCAGCCAAGTGTTTGGACTAGCGGAGGAGCTGTTTTTT.